This T cell receptor beta chain comes out of a study of T cell repertoires in cytomegalovirus infection. Study details: HLA-C-restricted CMV epitopes, recently identified, and well-studied HLA-B-restricted ones were used by the study. TCR beta signatures that were public indicated CMV infection and matching HLA type. General study findings and limits: HLA-C-restricted CMV clonotypes gave the most frequent clonotype in two of eight donors. CMV carriers with the relevant HLA were identified by cumulative public TCR beta family frequency.

TCRdb re-derived calls from the reads in MiXCR, one entry per CDR3 protein. This sample has 550,000 to 850,000 distinct CDR3 sequences; roughly a third occur once, and the top ten carry about 20%. With respect to this clonotype: Its specificity is unknown.

The source material was cultured PBMCs, sampled from culture after CMV antigen stimulation. The clonotype comes from a human donor in good health (CMV status not recorded). Some clones in this sample may be carry-over from other donors' samples.

CDR3 sequence: CASSHPYRGTDTQYF. The CDR3 DNA sequence: TGCGCCAGCAGCCATCCCTACCGTGGCACAGATACGCAGTATTTT. The chain has TRBV4-1 and TRBJ2-3, with D unclear. The germline gives CDR1 MGHRA, CDR2 YSYEKL. The CDR3 runs 15 residues. V lost 3 bases and J lost 1, with 11 bases in between.